One and the same sample provided the 8 T cell receptor beta chains below, sequenced in a study of blood T cells in healthy people across ages. Next came a second PCR, run for about 6 to 11 cycles, which used a sample-barcoded 5' primer along with a J-beta primer mix. A single record per CDR3 protein comes from TCRdb applying MiXCR to the 5' RACE reads. This sample has some 900,000 distinct CDR3 sequences, with 29% found just once. Sequenced input: blood. The receptors were gathered from a woman at least 80 years old in good health.

This clonotype has a handful of counts. The J gene is TRBJ2-2, the V gene TRBV5-1; a weak D match, TRBD1 (6 bases). Germline V lookup: CDR1 SGHRS, CDR2 YFSETQ. There are 15 residues in the CDR3. Trimming took 2 bases from V and 6 from J, leaving 14 bases between them. As DNA, the CDR3 is TGCGCCAGCAGCTTTACAGGGCTAAAGGCCGGGGAGCTGTTTTTT. Residues: CASSFTGLKAGELFF.

This clonotype was observed a few times. The chain combines TRBV30 with TRBJ2-3, with TRBD2 matching over 9 bases. The CDR3 extends over 14 amino acids. Germline V gene lookup returns CDR1 GTSNPN and CDR2 SVGIG (reference sequence). V trimming: 3 bases; J trimming: 6 bases; junction bases outside the gene matches: 7. In DNA form, the CDR3 reads TGTGCCTGGAGCGGCGGGGGGGCCCTGGATACGCAGTATTTT. This sequence encodes CAWSGGGALDTQYF.

There are many counts of this clonotype. This sequence joins TRBV12-3 or TRBV12-4 and TRBJ2-1, with D unresolved. V shed 6 bases and J shed 5 bases, with 5 bases lying between them. The CDR3 extends over 11 amino acids. The CDR3: CASRRNNEQFF. The CDR3 DNA sequence: TGTGCCAGCAGACGAAACAATGAGCAGTTCTTC.

Ten or more counts support this clonotype. The chain employs TRBV18 and TRBJ1-2; D is unclear. From germline, CDR1 is KGHSH and CDR2 LQKENI. The CDR3 is made up of 15 amino acids. V gave up 6 bases and J gave up 5 bases, with 19 bases separating them. CDR3 in amino acids: CASSPTTRDTYGYTF. The CDR3 coding sequence is TGTGCCAGCTCGCCTACGACGAGAGATACATATGGCTACACCTTC.

The CDR3 nucleotides are TGTGCCAGCAGTGAATTGTCAGGGTGGAACACCGGGGAGCTGTTTTTT. Protein product: CASSELSGWNTGELFF. The chain links TRBV6-1 to TRBJ2-2, with a tentative D call TRBD1 (5 bases). CDR1 is MNHNS, CDR2 SASEGT, per germline. CDR3 size: 16 residues. Trimming removed 2 bases from V and 1 base from J, with 11 bases in between.

This clonotype has ten or more counts. The chain links TRBV4-3 to TRBJ2-4; D is possibly TRBD1 (6 bases). Trimming pared 3 bases from V and 1 base from J, leaving 10 bases between. The V gene's germline CDR1 is LGHNA and CDR2 YSLEER. This CDR3 has 15 amino acids. In nucleotides, the CDR3 is TGCGCCAGCAGCCAGGGGGCGGTGGCCAAAAACATTCAGTACTTC. It specifies CASSQGAVAKNIQYF.

This clonotype was counted between two and nine times. This chain joins TRBV20-1 and TRBJ2-3; 12 bases agree with TRBD1. CDR1 DFQATT and CDR2 SNEGSKA come from the germline V gene (reference sequence). The CDR3 extends over 14 amino acids. J gave up 6 bases and V 5 bases, and 6 bases lay outside the gene matches. The CDR3 bases are TGCAGTGCTGGGGGGGACAGGGGGCCTGATACGCAGTATTTT. Encoded protein: CSAGGDRGPDTQYF.

Regarding this clonotype: A read error may be the cause here, since a much bigger clone is one base away. The rearrangement uses TRBV4-2 and TRBJ1-1, with D unresolved. This CDR3 spans 14 amino acids. Germline V CDR1 and CDR2: LGHNA, YNFKEQ. V lost 7 bases and J lost 0, with 12 bases in between. The CDR3 loop reads CASNRGEVNTEAFF. CDR3 DNA: TGTGCCAGCAACCGTGGGGAAGTGAACACTGAAGCTTTCTTT.